The rows below give T cell receptor beta chains drawn from one sample of a study of blood T cell repertoires in COVID-19. Data came from immunoSEQ multiplex PCR; TCRdb stores just in-frame clones and leaves some out. The sample includes about 500,000 clones, approximately 90% seen only once; the top ten take about 0.7%. The sequenced material came from PBMCs or T cells enriched from blood (not recorded which). These receptor sequences come from a woman between 18 and 29 years old who had recovered from COVID-19. Each CDR3 is given with its conserved first and last residue. The D gene is left open where the match is weak. Expanded clones get a size class; other rows say once, few or many, or leave the size out.

abundance,j_gene,v_gene,d_gene,CDR3nt,CDR3aa
NA,TRBJ2-1,TRBV6-6,TRBD2,TGTGCCAGCAGTCCCCGGACTAGCGGGGGGGCTACCTACCACAATGAGCAGTTCTTC,CASSPRTSGGATYHNEQFF
NA,TRBJ2-2,TRBV5-4,NA,TGTGCCAGCAGCTGGGGCTCCTCGGATCTGGAGCTGTTTTTT,CASSWGSSDLELFF
NA,TRBJ1-1,TRBV12-5,TRBD1,TGTGCTAGTGGTTTCACTGGACAGGGGCGGAGGACTGAAGCTTTCTTT,CASGFTGQGRRTEAFF
NA,TRBJ2-7,TRBV9,TRBD2,TGTGCCAGCAGCGTAGGGAGCGGGGGGTACGAGCAGTACTTC,CASSVGSGGYEQYF
NA,TRBJ2-3,TRBV29-1,TRBD1,TGCAGCGTCAACACCTGGGGACAGGGCGCAGATACGCAGTATTTT,CSVNTWGQGADTQYF
few,TRBJ2-7,TRBV20-1,TRBD1,TGCAGTGCTAGTAGAGGACAGGACTACGAGCAGTACTTC,CSASRGQDYEQYF
NA,TRBJ2-1,TRBV5-1,TRBD2,TGCGCCAGCAGAGGGACTAGCGGGGCCAATGAGCAGTTCTTC,CASRGTSGANEQFF
once,TRBJ1-2,TRBV6-5,TRBD1,TGTGCCAGCGGCGATCCTAGGACAGGTGGGCCGGGCTACACCTTC,CASGDPRTGGPGYTF
NA,TRBJ1-1,TRBV12-3/TRBV12-4,NA,TGTGCCAGCAGCACAGGTTCGGAAGCTTTCTTT,CASSTGSEAFF
NA,TRBJ1-4,TRBV6-1,TRBD1,TGTGCCAGCAGTGAGGACAGGGGCACTAATGAAAAACTGTTTTTT,CASSEDRGTNEKLFF
NA,TRBJ1-6,TRBV2,TRBD1,TGTGCCAGCAGTGAAGTGACAGGGGGCCTTAATTCACCCCTCCACTTT,CASSEVTGGLNSPLHF
once,TRBJ1-1,TRBV19,NA,TGTGCCAGTAGTATATTTGGGGACAATAACGAAGCTTTCTTT,CASSIFGDNNEAFF
NA,TRBJ2-3,TRBV5-1,NA,TGCGCCAGCAGCTTGAGGGGCAGCCTCACAGATACGCAGTATTTT,CASSLRGSLTDTQYF
NA,TRBJ1-2,TRBV7-2,TRBD1,TGTGCCAGCAGCCCGCTGGACAGGGTCTATGGCTACACCTTC,CASSPLDRVYGYTF
NA,TRBJ2-3,TRBV7-6,NA,TGTGCCAGCAGCATACAGGGCTACTCCACAGATACGCAGTATTTT,CASSIQGYSTDTQYF
NA,TRBJ1-1,TRBV30,NA,TGTGCCTGGAGTGTAGATAGGTCGGGCACTGAAGCTTTCTTT,CAWSVDRSGTEAFF
few,TRBJ1-1,TRBV19,NA,TGTGCCAGTAGCCCCATACCCCCGTCGGTTGAAGCTTTCTTT,CASSPIPPSVEAFF
NA,TRBJ1-5,TRBV6-5,NA,TGTGCCTCCATTCAGGGATTCGGTCAGCCCCAGCATTTT,CASIQGFGQPQHF
NA,TRBJ2-1,TRBV4-2,TRBD2,TGTGCCAGCAGCCAAGATCCGATCGCGGGGGGGAATGCCCCCGAGCAGTTCTTC,CASSQDPIAGGNAPEQFF
NA,TRBJ1-6,TRBV7-2,TRBD1,TGTGCCAGCAGCCGTTCCGGGACAGGGGGAGGTAAACCCCTCCACTTT,CASSRSGTGGGKPLHF
once,TRBJ2-1,TRBV7-9,NA,TGTGCCAGCAGCTTAGCGACTAACTACAATGAGCAGTTCTTC,CASSLATNYNEQFF
NA,TRBJ2-7,TRBV12-5,NA,TGTGCTAGTGGTTTGGTTGGTTTCGGCGGCGAGGCCTACGAGCAGTACTTC,CASGLVGFGGEAYEQYF
NA,TRBJ2-3,TRBV6-5,NA,TGTGCCAGCAGTCCAGACACTAGAGATACGCAGTATTTT,CASSPDTRDTQYF
NA,TRBJ1-5,TRBV1,NA,TGCACCAGCAGCCTAGGGGCGGGAGACAATCAGCCCCAGCATTTT,CTSSLGAGDNQPQHF
NA,TRBJ1-3,TRBV7-7,TRBD1,TGTGCCAGCAGCCCCAGCGCAGGGGGCGCGGGAAACACCATATATTTT,CASSPSAGGAGNTIYF
once,TRBJ2-3,TRBV2,NA,TGTGCCAGCTCCCGGGGAGCAACCACAGATACGCAGTATTTT,CASSRGATTDTQYF
NA,TRBJ1-6,TRBV10-2,TRBD1,TGCGCCAGCAGTGAGTCGACAGGGAATTCACCCCTCCACTTT,CASSESTGNSPLHF
NA,TRBJ1-1,TRBV2,NA,TGTGCCAGCAGCCGACAGTTGGGTCCCACTGAAGCTTTCTTT,CASSRQLGPTEAFF
NA,TRBJ1-4,TRBV2,TRBD1,TGTGCCAGCAGTCTCTCCCGGGACAGGGCCGAAAAACTGTTTTTT,CASSLSRDRAEKLFF
NA,TRBJ2-2,TRBV10-3,TRBD1,TGTGCCATCAGTGGGACAGGGGGGAAGTCCGGGGAGCTGTTTTTT,CAISGTGGKSGELFF
few,TRBJ2-1,TRBV5-6,TRBD2,TGTGCCAGCAGATTCAGGGAGGGTTTAGGATCTGAGCAGTTCTTC,CASRFREGLGSEQFF
NA,TRBJ2-1,TRBV2,NA,TGTGCCAGCAGTGACCCCGGACCAATCGGAGGAGAGCAGTTCTTC,CASSDPGPIGGEQFF
NA,TRBJ1-1,TRBV3-1/TRBV3-2,NA,TGTGCCAGCAGCCAAGGTCAAGGGGCTGAAGCTTTCTTT,CASSQGQGAEAFF
NA,TRBJ1-5,TRBV3-1/TRBV3-2,TRBD1,TGTGCCAGCAGCCAAAGCTGGGACAGTCAGCCCCAGCATTTT,CASSQSWDSQPQHF
NA,TRBJ1-2,TRBV4-1,NA,TGCGCCAGCAGCCAAGATAAGACTTCTGGGGGCGGCTATGGCTACACCTTC,CASSQDKTSGGGYGYTF
few,TRBJ1-5,TRBV11-2,TRBD1,TGTGCCAGCAGCTCCCGGACAGGAGATCAGCCCCAGCATTTT,CASSSRTGDQPQHF
NA,TRBJ1-5,TRBV5-3,TRBD1,TGTGCCAGAAGTTCGCGCTGGACAGGGAGGGATCAGCCCCAGCATTTT,CARSSRWTGRDQPQHF
few,TRBJ1-6,TRBV15,NA,TGTGCCACCAGCAGTGAACTTTCACCCCTCCACTTT,CATSSELSPLHF
NA,TRBJ2-3,TRBV10-1,TRBD2,TGCGCCAGCAGTAACGGGGGGGGATTAAACACAGATACGCAGTATTTT,CASSNGGGLNTDTQYF
NA,TRBJ1-1,TRBV2,NA,TGTGCCAGCATATTAGTCGCTGAAGCTTTCTTT,CASILVAEAFF
NA,TRBJ2-2,TRBV2,NA,TGTGCCAGCGGCTACCTCGGGACACCCAACACCGGGGAGCTGTTTTTT,CASGYLGTPNTGELFF
NA,TRBJ2-7,TRBV21-1,NA,TGTGCCAGCAGCAGGGACAGGCCGCTCACCTACGAGCAGTACTTC,CASSRDRPLTYEQYF
NA,TRBJ2-3,TRBV6-5,TRBD2,TGTGCCAGCAGTTACACCGCGGGGGGCACAGATACGCAGTATTTT,CASSYTAGGTDTQYF
few,TRBJ2-5,TRBV19,NA,TGTGCCAGTAGTTCCCGGGGGAGGGAGACCCAGTACTTC,CASSSRGRETQYF
NA,TRBJ2-7,TRBV12-5,NA,TGTGCTAGTGGTTTAGGGGGAGCCTACGAGCAGTACTTC,CASGLGGAYEQYF
NA,TRBJ2-5,TRBV30,TRBD2,TGTGCCTGGAGCGTCGGACTAGCGGGGGCAGGGACCCAGTACTTC,CAWSVGLAGAGTQYF
NA,TRBJ1-4,TRBV7-9,NA,TGTGCCAGCAGCCCTCGGGGGAACACGGGCTCTGAAAAACTGTTTTTT,CASSPRGNTGSEKLFF
NA,TRBJ1-3,TRBV7-2,NA,TGTGCCAGCAGCCTACGGGAGCCGAGCTCTGGAAACACCATATATTTT,CASSLREPSSGNTIYF
NA,TRBJ1-3,TRBV25-1,NA,TGTGCCAGCAGTGAAAAGGGGTTTGGAAACACCATATATTTT,CASSEKGFGNTIYF
NA,TRBJ2-3,TRBV5-4,NA,TGTGCCAGCAGCTTGAGTTACGGAGATACGCAGTATTTT,CASSLSYGDTQYF
NA,TRBJ2-3,TRBV10-1,TRBD2,TGCGCCAGCAGTGAGCAGTTGGGAGGGACAGATACGCAGTATTTT,CASSEQLGGTDTQYF
NA,TRBJ2-3,TRBV9,NA,TGTGCCAGCAGCCCCCGACCGGGAACAGATACGCAGTATTTT,CASSPRPGTDTQYF
once,TRBJ1-1,TRBV5-1,TRBD1,TGCGCCAGCAGCGTGCGATCAAACAGGGGGCAGGACACTGAAGCTTTCTTT,CASSVRSNRGQDTEAFF
once,TRBJ1-1,TRBV5-1,TRBD1,TGCGCCAGCAGCCGACAGGGCCCGAACACTGAAGCTTTCTTT,CASSRQGPNTEAFF
NA,TRBJ2-1,TRBV25-1,NA,TGTGCCAGCAGTGAACTGGAGTACAATGAGCAGTTCTTC,CASSELEYNEQFF